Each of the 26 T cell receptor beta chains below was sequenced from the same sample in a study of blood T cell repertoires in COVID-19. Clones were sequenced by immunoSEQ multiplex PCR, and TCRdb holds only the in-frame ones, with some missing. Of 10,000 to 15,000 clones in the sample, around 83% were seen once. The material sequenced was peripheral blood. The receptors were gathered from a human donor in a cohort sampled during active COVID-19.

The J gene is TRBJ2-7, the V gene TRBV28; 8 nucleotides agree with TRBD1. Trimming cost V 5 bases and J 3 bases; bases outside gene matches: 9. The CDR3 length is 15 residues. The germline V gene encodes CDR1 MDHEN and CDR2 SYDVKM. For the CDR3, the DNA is TGTGCCAGCAGTATCACAGGGGGGAGCGGCTACGAGCAGTACTTC. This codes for CASSITGGSGYEQYF.

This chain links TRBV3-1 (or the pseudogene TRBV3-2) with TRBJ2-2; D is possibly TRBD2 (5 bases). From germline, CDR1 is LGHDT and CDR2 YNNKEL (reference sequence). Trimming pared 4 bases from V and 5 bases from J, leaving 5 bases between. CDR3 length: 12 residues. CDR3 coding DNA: TGTGCCAGCAGCCTAGCGACCGGGGAGCTGTTTTTT. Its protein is CASSLATGELFF.

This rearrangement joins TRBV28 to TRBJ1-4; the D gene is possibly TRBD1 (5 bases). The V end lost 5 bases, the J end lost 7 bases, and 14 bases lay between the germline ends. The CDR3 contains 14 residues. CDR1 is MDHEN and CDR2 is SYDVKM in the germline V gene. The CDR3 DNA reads TGTGCCAGCAGTCGACAGTACTTCGGTGAAAAACTGTTTTTT. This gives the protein CASSRQYFGEKLFF.

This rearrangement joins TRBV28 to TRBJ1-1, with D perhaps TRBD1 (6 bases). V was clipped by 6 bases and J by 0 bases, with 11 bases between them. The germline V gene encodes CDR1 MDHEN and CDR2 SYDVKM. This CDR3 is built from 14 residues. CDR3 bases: TGTGCCAGCAGCTCCGGGACAATGAACACTGAAGCTTTCTTT. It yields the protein CASSSGTMNTEAFF.

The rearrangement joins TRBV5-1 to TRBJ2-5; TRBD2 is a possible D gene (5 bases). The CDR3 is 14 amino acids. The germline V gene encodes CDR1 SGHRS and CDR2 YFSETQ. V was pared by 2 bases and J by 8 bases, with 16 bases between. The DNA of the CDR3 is TGCGCCAGCAGCTTAGGTGAGGGTCTGGGCACCCAGTACTTC. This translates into CASSLGEGLGTQYF.

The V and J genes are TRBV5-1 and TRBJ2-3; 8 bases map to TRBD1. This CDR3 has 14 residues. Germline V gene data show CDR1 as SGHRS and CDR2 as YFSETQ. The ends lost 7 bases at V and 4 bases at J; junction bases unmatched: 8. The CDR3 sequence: CASPGTGRADTQYF. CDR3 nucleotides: TGCGCCAGCCCTGGGACAGGTCGGGCAGATACGCAGTATTTT.

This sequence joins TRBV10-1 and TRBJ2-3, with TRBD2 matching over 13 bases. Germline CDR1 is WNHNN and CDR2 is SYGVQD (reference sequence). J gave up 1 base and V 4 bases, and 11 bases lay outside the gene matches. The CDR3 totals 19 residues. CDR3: CASSATSGGASTGTDTQYF. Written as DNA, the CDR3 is TGCGCCAGCAGTGCTACTAGCGGGGGGGCCTCAACGGGCACAGATACGCAGTATTTT.

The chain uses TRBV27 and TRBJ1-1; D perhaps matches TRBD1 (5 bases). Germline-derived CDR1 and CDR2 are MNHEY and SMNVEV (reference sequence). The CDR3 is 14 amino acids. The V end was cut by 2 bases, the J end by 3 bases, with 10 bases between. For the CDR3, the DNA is TGTGCCAGCAGTTTAATCGGGGGGGACACTGAAGCTTTCTTT. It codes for CASSLIGGDTEAFF.

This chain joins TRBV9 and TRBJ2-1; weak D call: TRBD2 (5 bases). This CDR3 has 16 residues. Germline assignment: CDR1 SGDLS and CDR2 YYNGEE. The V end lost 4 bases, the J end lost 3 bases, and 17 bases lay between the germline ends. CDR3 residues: CASSPPGSSVYNEQFF. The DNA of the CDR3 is TGTGCCAGCAGCCCACCCGGTAGTAGCGTCTACAATGAGCAGTTCTTC.

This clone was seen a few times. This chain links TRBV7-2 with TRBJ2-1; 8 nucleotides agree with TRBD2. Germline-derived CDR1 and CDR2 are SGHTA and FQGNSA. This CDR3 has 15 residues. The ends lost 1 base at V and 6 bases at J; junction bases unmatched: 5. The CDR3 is CASSLDAGGLNEQFF. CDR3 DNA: TGTGCCAGCAGCTTAGACGCGGGGGGACTCAATGAGCAGTTCTTC.

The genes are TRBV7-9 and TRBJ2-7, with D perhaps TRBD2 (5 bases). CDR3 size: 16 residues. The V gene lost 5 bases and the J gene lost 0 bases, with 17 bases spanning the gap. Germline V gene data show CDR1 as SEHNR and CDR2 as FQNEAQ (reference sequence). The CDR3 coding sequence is TGTGCCAGCAGCGGCTACCTTCGAGGGAGCTCCTACGAGCAGTACTTC. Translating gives CASSGYLRGSSYEQYF.

The CDR3: CASSSWTGEETQYF. CDR3 DNA: TGTGCCAGCAGCTCTTGGACAGGGGAAGAGACCCAGTACTTC. The V and J genes are TRBV7-9 and TRBJ2-5, with 9 bases fitting TRBD1. The CDR3 length is 14 residues. CDR1 is SEHNR, CDR2 FQNEAQ, per germline (reference sequence). With V trimmed by 4 bases and J by 3 bases, 3 bases remained unmatched.

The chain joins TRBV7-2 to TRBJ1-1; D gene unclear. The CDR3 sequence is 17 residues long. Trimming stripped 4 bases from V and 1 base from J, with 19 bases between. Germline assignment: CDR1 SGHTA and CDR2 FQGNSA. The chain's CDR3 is CASSSPAWVTTNTEAFF. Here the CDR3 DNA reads TGTGCCAGCAGCTCACCAGCATGGGTTACTACGAACACTGAAGCTTTCTTT. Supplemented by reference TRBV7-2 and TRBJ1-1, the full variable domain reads GAGVSQSPSNKVTEKGKDVELRCDPISGHTALYWYRQSLGQGLEFLIYFQGNSAPDKSGLPSDRFSAERTGGSVSTLTIQRTQQEDSAVYLCASSSPAWVTTNTEAFFGQGTRLTVV.

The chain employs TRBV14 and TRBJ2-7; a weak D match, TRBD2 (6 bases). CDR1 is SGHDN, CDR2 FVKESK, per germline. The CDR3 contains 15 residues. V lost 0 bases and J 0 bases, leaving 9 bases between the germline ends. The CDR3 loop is CASSQDLGGSYEQYF. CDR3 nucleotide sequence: TGTGCCAGCAGCCAAGATCTCGGGGGCTCCTACGAGCAGTACTTC.

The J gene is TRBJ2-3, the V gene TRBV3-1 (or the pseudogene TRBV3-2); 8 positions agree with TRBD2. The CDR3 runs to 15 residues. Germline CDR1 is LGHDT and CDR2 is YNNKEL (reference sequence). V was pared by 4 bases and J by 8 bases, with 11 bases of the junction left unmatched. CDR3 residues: CASSRLTSVLGTQYF. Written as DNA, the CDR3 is TGTGCCAGCAGCCGCCTGACTAGCGTGTTAGGTACGCAGTATTTT.

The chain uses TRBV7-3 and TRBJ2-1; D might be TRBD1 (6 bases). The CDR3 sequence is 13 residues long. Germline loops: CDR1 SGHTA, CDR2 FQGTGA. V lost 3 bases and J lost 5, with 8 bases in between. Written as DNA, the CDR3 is TGTGCCAGCAGCTTGGACAGCAACAATGAGCAGTTCTTC. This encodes CASSLDSNNEQFF.

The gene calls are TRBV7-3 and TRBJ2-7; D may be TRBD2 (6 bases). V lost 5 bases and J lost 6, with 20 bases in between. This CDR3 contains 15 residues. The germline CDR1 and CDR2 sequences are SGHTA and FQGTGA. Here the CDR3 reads CASSQNALAGGEQYF. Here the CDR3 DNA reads TGTGCCAGCAGCCAAAACGCACTAGCAGGTGGCGAGCAGTACTTC.

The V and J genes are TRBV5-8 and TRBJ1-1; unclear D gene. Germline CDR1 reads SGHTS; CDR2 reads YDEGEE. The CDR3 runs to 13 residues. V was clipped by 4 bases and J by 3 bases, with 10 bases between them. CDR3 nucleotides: TGTGCCAGCAGCGATATGGTAGACACTGAAGCTTTCTTT. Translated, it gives CASSDMVDTEAFF.

The CDR3 protein is CSVGHRGETQYF. CDR3 coding DNA: TGCAGCGTTGGGCACAGGGGAGAGACCCAGTACTTC. V and J are TRBV29-1 and TRBJ2-5, with 7 bases identical to TRBD1. The CDR3 contains 12 residues. CDR1 SQVTM and CDR2 ANQGSEA come from the germline V gene. J lost 4 bases, V lost 4 bases, and 3 bases had no gene match.

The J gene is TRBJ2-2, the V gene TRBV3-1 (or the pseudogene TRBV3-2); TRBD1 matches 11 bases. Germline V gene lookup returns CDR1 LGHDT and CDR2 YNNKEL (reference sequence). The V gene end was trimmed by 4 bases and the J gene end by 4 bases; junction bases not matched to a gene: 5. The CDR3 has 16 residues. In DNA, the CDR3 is TGTGCCAGCAGCCTATACGGGACAGGGGGCACCGGGGAGCTGTTTTTT. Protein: CASSLYGTGGTGELFF.

The CDR3 DNA reads TGTGCCAGTAGCCGGACTAGCGGGCCTTACGAGCAGTACTTC. Protein product: CASSRTSGPYEQYF. The chain is built from TRBV19 and TRBJ2-7; 11 bases are a match to TRBD2. The junction had 5 bases not matched to a gene; V was cut back by 6 bases and J by 4 bases. Germline V lookup: CDR1 LNHDA, CDR2 SQIVND (reference sequence). CDR3 length equals 14 residues.

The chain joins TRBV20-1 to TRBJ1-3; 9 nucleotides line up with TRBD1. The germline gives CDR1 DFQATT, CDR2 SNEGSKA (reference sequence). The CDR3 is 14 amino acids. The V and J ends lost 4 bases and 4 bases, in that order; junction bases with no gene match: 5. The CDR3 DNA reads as TGCAGTGCTACTGACAGGGGGAGAGGAAACACCATATATTTT. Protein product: CSATDRGRGNTIYF.

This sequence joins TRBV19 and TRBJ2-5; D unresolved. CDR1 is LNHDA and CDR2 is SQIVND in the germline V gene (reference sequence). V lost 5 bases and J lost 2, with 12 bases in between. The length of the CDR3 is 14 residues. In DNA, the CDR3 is TGTGCCAGTAGTCCCCCGATGAGACAAGAGACCCAGTACTTC. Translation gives CASSPPMRQETQYF.

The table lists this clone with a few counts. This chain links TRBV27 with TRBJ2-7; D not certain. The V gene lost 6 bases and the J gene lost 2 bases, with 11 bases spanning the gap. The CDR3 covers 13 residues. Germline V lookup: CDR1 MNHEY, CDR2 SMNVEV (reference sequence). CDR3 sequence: CASRRTTAYEQYF. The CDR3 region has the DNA TGTGCCAGCAGAAGAACAACAGCCTACGAGCAGTACTTC.

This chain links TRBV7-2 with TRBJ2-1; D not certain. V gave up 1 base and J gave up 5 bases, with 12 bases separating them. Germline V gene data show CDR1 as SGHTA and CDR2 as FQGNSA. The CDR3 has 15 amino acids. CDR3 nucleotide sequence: TGTGCCAGCAGCTTAGGCCATTTGCGTAACAATGAGCAGTTCTTC. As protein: CASSLGHLRNNEQFF. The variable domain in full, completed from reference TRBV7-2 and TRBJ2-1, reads GAGVSQSPSNKVTEKGKDVELRCDPISGHTALYWYRQSLGQGLEFLIYFQGNSAPDKSGLPSDRFSAERTGGSVSTLTIQRTQQEDSAVYLCASSLGHLRNNEQFFGPGTRLTVL.

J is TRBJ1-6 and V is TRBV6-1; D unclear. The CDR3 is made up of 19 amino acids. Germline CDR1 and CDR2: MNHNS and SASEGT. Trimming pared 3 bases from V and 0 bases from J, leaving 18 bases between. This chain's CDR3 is CASSEWHPTLSSYNSPLHF. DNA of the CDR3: TGTGCCAGCAGTGAGTGGCATCCAACCCTCAGCTCCTATAATTCACCCCTCCACTTT.